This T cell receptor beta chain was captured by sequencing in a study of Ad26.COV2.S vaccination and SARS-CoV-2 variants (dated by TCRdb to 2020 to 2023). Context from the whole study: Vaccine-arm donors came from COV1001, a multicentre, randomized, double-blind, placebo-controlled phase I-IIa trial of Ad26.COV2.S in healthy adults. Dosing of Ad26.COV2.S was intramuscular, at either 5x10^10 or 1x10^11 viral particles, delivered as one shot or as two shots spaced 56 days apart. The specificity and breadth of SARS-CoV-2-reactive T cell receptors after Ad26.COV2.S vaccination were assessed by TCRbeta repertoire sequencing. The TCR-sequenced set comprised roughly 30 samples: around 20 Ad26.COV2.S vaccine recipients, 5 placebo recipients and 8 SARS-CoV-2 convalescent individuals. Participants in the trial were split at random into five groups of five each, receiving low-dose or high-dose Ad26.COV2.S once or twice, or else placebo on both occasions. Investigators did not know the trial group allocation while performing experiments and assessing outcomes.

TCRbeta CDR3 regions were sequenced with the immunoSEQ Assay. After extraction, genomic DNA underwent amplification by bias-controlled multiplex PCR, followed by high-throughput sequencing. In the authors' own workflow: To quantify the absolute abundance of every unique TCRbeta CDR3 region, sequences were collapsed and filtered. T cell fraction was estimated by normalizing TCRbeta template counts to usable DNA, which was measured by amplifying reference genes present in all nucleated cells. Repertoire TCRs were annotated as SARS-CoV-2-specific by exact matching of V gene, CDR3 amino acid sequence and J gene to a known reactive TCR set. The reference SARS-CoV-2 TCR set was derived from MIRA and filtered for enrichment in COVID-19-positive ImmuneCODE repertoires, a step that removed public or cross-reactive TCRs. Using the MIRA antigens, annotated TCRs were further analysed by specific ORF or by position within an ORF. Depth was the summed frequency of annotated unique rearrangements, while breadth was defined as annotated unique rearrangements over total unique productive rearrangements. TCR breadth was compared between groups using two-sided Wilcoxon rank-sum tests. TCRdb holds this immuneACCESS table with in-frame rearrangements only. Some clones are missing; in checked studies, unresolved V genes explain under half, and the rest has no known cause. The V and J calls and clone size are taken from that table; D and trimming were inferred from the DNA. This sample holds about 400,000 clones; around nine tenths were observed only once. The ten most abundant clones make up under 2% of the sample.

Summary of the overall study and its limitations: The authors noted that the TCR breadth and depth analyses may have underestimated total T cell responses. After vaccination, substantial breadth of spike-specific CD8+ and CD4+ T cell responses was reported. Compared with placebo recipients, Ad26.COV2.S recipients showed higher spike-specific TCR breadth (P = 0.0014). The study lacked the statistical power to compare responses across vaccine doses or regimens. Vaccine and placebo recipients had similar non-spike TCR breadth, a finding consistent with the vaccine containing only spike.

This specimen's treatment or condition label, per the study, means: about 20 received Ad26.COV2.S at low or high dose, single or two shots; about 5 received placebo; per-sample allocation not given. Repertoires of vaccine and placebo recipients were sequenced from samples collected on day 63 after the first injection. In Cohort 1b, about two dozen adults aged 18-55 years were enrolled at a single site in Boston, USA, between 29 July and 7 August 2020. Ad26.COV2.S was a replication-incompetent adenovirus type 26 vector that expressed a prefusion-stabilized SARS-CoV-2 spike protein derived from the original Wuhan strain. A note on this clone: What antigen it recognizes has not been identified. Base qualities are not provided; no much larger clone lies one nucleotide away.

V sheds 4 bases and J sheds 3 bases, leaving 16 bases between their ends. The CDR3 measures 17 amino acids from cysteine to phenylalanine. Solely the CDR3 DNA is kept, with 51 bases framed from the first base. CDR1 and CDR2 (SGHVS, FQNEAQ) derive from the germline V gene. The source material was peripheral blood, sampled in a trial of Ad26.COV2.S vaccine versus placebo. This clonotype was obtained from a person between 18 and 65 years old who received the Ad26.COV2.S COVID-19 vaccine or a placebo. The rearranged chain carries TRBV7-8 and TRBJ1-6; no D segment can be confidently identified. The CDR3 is CASSSSSDDYYNSPLHF. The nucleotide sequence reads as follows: TGTGCCAGCAGCTCCTCGTCTGATGATTACTATAATTCACCCCTCCACTTT.